What follows is one T cell receptor beta chain and its context. Antigen: not known. MiXCR was run by TCRdb on the reads, yielding one entry per CDR3 protein. Among 400,000 to 600,000 distinct CDR3 sequences listed, about two fifths were seen once. Germline V CDR1 and CDR2: MNHNY, SVGAGI (reference sequence). The J segment lost 7 bases and the V segment lost 0 bases, leaving 3 bases of the junction unmatched. The CDR3 runs 16 residues. This record belongs to a study of T cell repertoires in cytomegalovirus infection. Across the study: Used in the study were CMV epitopes, some recently identified and HLA-C-restricted, others well-studied and HLA-B-restricted. Matching HLA type, along with CMV infection, was indicated by public TCR beta signatures.

Study findings and constraints: The study found HLA-C-restricted CMV-specific TCR beta clonotypes dominating the ex vivo response.

The V and J genes are TRBV6-6 and TRBJ2-1; TRBD2 matches 13 bases. This material consisted of cultured PBMCs, taken from culture after CMV antigen stimulation. The receptor was isolated from a human donor in good health (CMV status not recorded). Some clones in this sample may be carry-over from other donors' samples. The CDR3 spells CASSYSGLAGQNEQFF. As DNA, the CDR3 is TGTGCCAGCAGTTACTCGGGACTAGCGGGGCAAAATGAGCAGTTCTTC.